Shown below are 21 T cell receptor beta chains from a single sample sequenced in a study of blood T cell repertoires in COVID-19. Assay used: immunoSEQ multiplex PCR; TCRdb lists only in-frame clones, some missing. The table has approximately 140,000 clones, around 90% seen once. Material: PBMCs or T cells enriched from blood (not recorded which). The receptors were sampled from a woman aged 40-49 years who had been exposed to COVID-19.

The chain has TRBV28 and TRBJ2-7; 13 bases agree with TRBD2. The CDR3 has 14 residues. The junction had 5 bases not matched to a gene; V was cut back by 8 bases and J by 4 bases. CDR1 is MDHEN and CDR2 is SYDVKM in the germline V gene. This CDR3 reads CASFRTSGRYEQYF. The CDR3 nucleotides read TGTGCCAGCTTTAGGACTAGCGGGAGATACGAGCAGTACTTC.

The chain combines TRBV19 with TRBJ2-4, with 9 bases that match TRBD1. With 6 bases clipped from V and 10 bases from J, the junction kept 7 bases outside the gene matches. This CDR3 has 13 residues. From germline, CDR1 is LNHDA and CDR2 SQIVND (reference sequence). The CDR3 DNA reads as TGTGCCAGTAGCCCAGAGGGACAGGGTATTCAGTACTTC. Its protein product is CASSPEGQGIQYF. Together with reference TRBV19 and TRBJ2-4, the CDR3 gives the full variable domain: DGGITQSPKYLFRKEGQNVTLSCEQNLNHDAMYWYRQDPGQGLRLIYYSQIVNDFQKGDIAEGYSVSREKKESFPLTVTSAQKNPTAFYLCASSPEGQGIQYFGAGTRLSVL.

V usage is TRBV5-4 and J usage is TRBJ2-3; D unclear. The V end lost 4 bases, the J end lost 6 bases, and 21 bases lay between the germline ends. The CDR3 runs 16 residues. From germline, CDR1 is SGHNT and CDR2 YYREEE (reference sequence). DNA for the CDR3: TGTGCCAGCAGCCGCGAACCACTACGAAATAGCGATACGCAGTATTTT. It is translated as CASSREPLRNSDTQYF.

This rearrangement joins TRBV27 to TRBJ1-2, with a weak D call TRBD1 (5 bases). Trimming left V 7 bases short and J 4 bases short, with 19 bases between. Per the germline V gene, CDR1 is MNHEY and CDR2 is SMNVEV (reference sequence). The CDR3 spans 15 residues. The DNA of the CDR3 is TGTGCCAGCATGGGGCGGGACGCAATTTTCTATGGCTACACCTTC. Amino acid sequence: CASMGRDAIFYGYTF.

V usage is TRBV19 and J usage is TRBJ2-1; tentative D call: TRBD1 (5 bases). The CDR3 has 14 residues. Trimming pared 0 bases from V and 9 bases from J, leaving 12 bases between. Per the germline V gene, CDR1 is LNHDA and CDR2 is SQIVND (reference sequence). The CDR3 DNA is TGTGCCAGTAGTATAGATTGGCAGGGCGTTGAGCAGTTCTTC. It codes for CASSIDWQGVEQFF.

The chain joins TRBV6-5 to TRBJ2-2, with D hard to call. The V gene's germline CDR1 is MNHEY and CDR2 SVGAGI. CDR3 length: 13 amino acids. V was cut by 2 bases and J by 5 bases, with 6 bases left in between. CDR3: CASSYVATGELFF. The CDR3 bases are TGTGCCAGCAGTTACGTGGCAACCGGGGAGCTGTTTTTT.

The chain has TRBV10-3 and TRBJ2-7, with TRBD2 matching over 8 bases. Per the germline V gene, CDR1 is ENHRY and CDR2 is SYGVKD. This CDR3 region has 16 residues. The J segment lost 5 bases and the V segment lost 8 bases, leaving 17 bases of the junction unmatched. CDR3 DNA sequence: TGTGCCATCGGGTTTTTGGTAGCGGGATCTCTGGACGAGCAGTACTTC. This encodes CAIGFLVAGSLDEQYF.

The chain recombines TRBV7-2 with TRBJ1-4; D might be TRBD1 (6 bases). V shed 4 bases and J shed 4 bases, with 19 bases lying between them. The germline V gene has CDR1 SGHTA and CDR2 FQGNSA. CDR3 length: 17 residues. CDR3: CASSSSAGDRYNEKLFF. In nucleotides, the CDR3 is TGTGCCAGCAGCTCCTCGGCAGGGGATCGGTATAATGAAAAACTGTTTTTT.

The chain employs TRBV5-1 and TRBJ2-2; D gene unclear. The CDR3 length is 14 residues. Germline CDR1 SGHRS, CDR2 YFSETQ. With 7 bases removed from V and 0 bases from J, the gap between germline ends came to 10 bases. The CDR3 DNA is TGCGCCAGCGATATGAGCGCGAACACCGGGGAGCTGTTTTTT. Encoded protein: CASDMSANTGELFF.

The J gene is TRBJ1-1, the V gene TRBV20-1; D not certain. V shed 6 bases and J shed 7 bases, with 12 bases lying between them. Germline CDR1 is DFQATT and CDR2 is SNEGSKA (reference sequence). The CDR3 has 11 amino acids. Written as DNA, the CDR3 is TGCAGTGCCCGGCAGGTAGATGAAGCTTTCTTT. This encodes CSARQVDEAFF.

The chain uses TRBV28 and TRBJ1-6; a weak D match, TRBD1 (5 bases). The CDR3 consists of 13 residues. V was trimmed by 6 bases and J by 7 bases, leaving 10 bases between them. CDR1 MDHEN and CDR2 SYDVKM come from the germline V gene. In nucleotides, the CDR3 is TGTGCCAGCAGAAACGACAGAAATTCACCCCTCCACTTT. Translating gives CASRNDRNSPLHF.

The rearrangement joins TRBV10-1 to TRBJ1-5; TRBD1 is a possible D gene (6 bases). The CDR3 length is 14 residues. The V gene's germline CDR1 is WNHNN and CDR2 SYGVQD (reference sequence). V lost 11 bases to trimming and J lost 7 bases, with 21 bases between them. CDR3 coding DNA: TGCGCCTGGGGACAAAGGGCCCAGGGGCAGCCCCAGCATTTT. Translating gives CAWGQRAQGQPQHF.

This chain joins TRBV29-1 and TRBJ1-1; the D is unclear. The CDR3 length is 12 residues. Germline V gene lookup returns CDR1 SQVTM and CDR2 ANQGSEA. V was shortened by 3 bases and J by 9 bases, with 14 bases between the two germline ends. CDR3 bases: TGCAGCGTTGATACGGCGGGAACCAAAGCTTTCTTT. Encoded protein: CSVDTAGTKAFF.

The DNA for the CDR3 is TGTGCCAGCAGTAATACAGGGTTCACTGAAGCTTTCTTT. It encodes CASSNTGFTEAFF. The genes are TRBV6-5 and TRBJ1-1, with D perhaps matching TRBD1 (6 bases). The germline V gene has CDR1 MNHEY and CDR2 SVGAGI. With 5 bases removed from V and 4 bases from J, the gap between germline ends came to 11 bases. This CDR3 has 13 residues.

The chain carries TRBV4-1 and TRBJ1-3, with D perhaps TRBD1 (5 bases). Germline V gene data show CDR1 as MGHRA and CDR2 as YSYEKL. Trimming left V 1 base short and J 2 bases short, with 12 bases between. The CDR3 loop spans 16 amino acids. The CDR3: CASSQVAGPAGNTIYF. The CDR3 DNA sequence: TGCGCCAGCAGCCAAGTTGCGGGACCCGCTGGAAACACCATATATTTT.

The chain employs TRBV29-1 and TRBJ1-2, with TRBD1 identical over 7 bases. CDR1 is SQVTM and CDR2 is ANQGSEA in the germline V gene. The V and J ends lost 8 bases and 8 bases, in that order; junction bases with no gene match: 14. There are 13 residues in the CDR3. The CDR3 region has the DNA TGCAGCTATCGTGGGCAGGGGGTAGAGGGCTACACCTTC. The encoded protein is CSYRGQGVEGYTF.

The chain links TRBV27 to TRBJ1-6, with D tentatively TRBD1 (6 bases). CDR3 length: 14 amino acids. Trimming removed 7 bases from V and 12 bases from J, with 19 bases in between. Germline V gene sequence: CDR1 MNHEY, CDR2 SMNVEV (reference sequence). The CDR3 spells CASNPRQALVPLHF. Here the CDR3 DNA reads TGTGCCAGCAATCCTAGACAGGCCTTAGTACCCCTCCACTTT.

This clone was recorded only once. This rearrangement joins TRBV29-1 to TRBJ2-7, with TRBD1 as a possible D gene (6 bases). Germline CDR1 SQVTM, CDR2 ANQGSEA. The ends were cut back, 1 base at V and 5 bases at J, with 9 bases in the middle. This CDR3 has 12 amino acids. The CDR3 DNA reads TGCAGCGTTGAAGGGACAGACCACGAGCAGTACTTC. Protein product: CSVEGTDHEQYF.

The rearrangement uses TRBV28 and TRBJ2-3; maybe TRBD1 (5 bases). V was cut by 2 bases and J by 8 bases, with 5 bases left in between. Per germline, CDR1 MDHEN and CDR2 SYDVKM. The CDR3 extends over 11 amino acids. The CDR3 protein is CASSLRGTQYF. In nucleotides, the CDR3 is TGTGCCAGCAGTTTAAGGGGTACGCAGTATTTT.

This clone was counted a few times. This chain uses TRBV6-5 with TRBJ2-5; the D gene is possibly TRBD1 (6 bases). V was cut by 6 bases and J by 4 bases, with 15 bases left in between. The germline CDR1 and CDR2 sequences are MNHEY and SVGAGI. This CDR3 comprises 14 residues. CDR3 loop: CASRLQGSGETQYF. The CDR3 nucleotides are TGTGCCAGCAGACTACAGGGTTCGGGAGAGACCCAGTACTTC.

V and J are TRBV18 and TRBJ2-5; possible D gene TRBD2, 5 bases. The CDR3 covers 14 residues. Trimming took off 1 base at V and 5 bases at J, with 11 bases between the two ends. CDR1 is KGHSH and CDR2 is LQKENI in the germline V gene. CDR3 loop: CASSPQASSETQYF. The CDR3 DNA reads as TGTGCCAGCTCACCACAGGCTAGCAGCGAGACCCAGTACTTC.